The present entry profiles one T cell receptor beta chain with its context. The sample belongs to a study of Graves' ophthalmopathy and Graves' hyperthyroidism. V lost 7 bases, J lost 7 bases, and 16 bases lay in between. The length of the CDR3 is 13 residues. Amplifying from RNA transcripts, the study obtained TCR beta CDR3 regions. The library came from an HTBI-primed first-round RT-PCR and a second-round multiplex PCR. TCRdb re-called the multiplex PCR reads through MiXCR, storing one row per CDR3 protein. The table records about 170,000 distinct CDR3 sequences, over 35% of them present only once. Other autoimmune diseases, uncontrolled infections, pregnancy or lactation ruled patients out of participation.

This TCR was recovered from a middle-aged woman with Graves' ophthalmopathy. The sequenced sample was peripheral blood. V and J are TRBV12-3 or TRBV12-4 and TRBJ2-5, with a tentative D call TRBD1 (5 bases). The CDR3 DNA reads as TGTGCCAGCACCCTACACGAAAGGGGGACCCAGTACTTC. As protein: CASTLHERGTQYF.